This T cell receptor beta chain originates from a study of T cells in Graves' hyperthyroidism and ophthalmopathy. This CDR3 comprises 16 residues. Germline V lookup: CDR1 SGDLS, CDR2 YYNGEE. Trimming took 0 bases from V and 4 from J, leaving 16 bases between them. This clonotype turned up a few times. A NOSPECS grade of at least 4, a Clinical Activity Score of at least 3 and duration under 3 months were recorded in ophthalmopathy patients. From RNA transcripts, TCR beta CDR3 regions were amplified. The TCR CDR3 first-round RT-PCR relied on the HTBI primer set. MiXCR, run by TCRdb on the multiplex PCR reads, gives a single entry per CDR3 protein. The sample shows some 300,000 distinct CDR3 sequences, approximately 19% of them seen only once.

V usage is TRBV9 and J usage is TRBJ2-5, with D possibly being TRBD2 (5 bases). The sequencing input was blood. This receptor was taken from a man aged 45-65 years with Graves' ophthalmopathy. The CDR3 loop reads CASSVEGEGIGETQYF. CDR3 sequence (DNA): TGTGCCAGCAGCGTAGAGGGTGAGGGTATCGGAGAGACCCAGTACTTC.